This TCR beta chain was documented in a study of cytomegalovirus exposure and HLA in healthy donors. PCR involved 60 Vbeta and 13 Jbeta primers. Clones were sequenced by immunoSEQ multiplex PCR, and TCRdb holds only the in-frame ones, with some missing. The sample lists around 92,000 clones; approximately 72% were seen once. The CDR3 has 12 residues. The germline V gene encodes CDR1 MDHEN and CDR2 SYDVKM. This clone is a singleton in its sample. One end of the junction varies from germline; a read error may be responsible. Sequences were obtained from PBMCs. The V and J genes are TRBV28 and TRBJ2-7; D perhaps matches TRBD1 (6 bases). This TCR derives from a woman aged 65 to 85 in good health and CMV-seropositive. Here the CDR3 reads CASSTGTYEQYF. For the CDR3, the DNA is TGTGCTAGCAGTACAGGGACCTACGAGCAGTACTTC.